The clone carrying this T cell receptor (beta chain) appeared a few times. This entry comes from a study of blood T cell repertoires in COVID-19. Study-level information: COVID-19 samples collected from the United States, Italy and Spain covered acute and convalescent phases. Nucleic acid was either cDNA or gDNA, and it came from T cells, B-cell-depleted T cells, or PBMCs.

The CDR3 loop spans 15 amino acids. Trimming left V 0 bases short and J 5 bases short, with 14 bases between. Per the germline V gene, CDR1 is KGHSH and CDR2 is LQKENI. Sequenced by immunoSEQ multiplex PCR; TCRdb stores in-frame clones only, minus some. The repertoire has approximately 140,000 clones, about 84% of them found once; the top ten carry 10% to 15%. The sequence was obtained from a man aged 60 to 75 with active or convalescent COVID-19. The chain couples TRBV18 to TRBJ2-7, with D possibly TRBD2 on 6 matching bases. Source material: peripheral blood. The CDR3 loop reads CASSPPDGRGDEQYF. The CDR3 DNA follows: TGTGCCAGCTCACCACCAGACGGGAGAGGAGACGAGCAGTACTTC. The full variable domain, its missing parts supplied by reference TRBV18 and TRBJ2-7, is NAGVMQNPRHLVRRRGQEARLRCSPMKGHSHVYWYRQLPEEGLKFMVYLQKENIIDESGMPKERFSAEFPKEGPSILRIQQVVRGDSAAYFCASSPPDGRGDEQYFGPGTRLTVT.